This TCR beta chain was sequenced during a study of T cells after yellow fever vaccination. Study-level information: Some fractions had low cell numbers, and these were prepared with SMART-Seq v4 Ultra Low Input. Notes on the study in general: Booster samples showed a return of most primary-vaccination clones (roughly 96% CD4, approximately 85% CD8). Abundant bulk-derived clonotypes could contaminate FACS-sorted repertoires.

V trimming: 5 bases; J trimming: 5 bases; junction bases outside the gene matches: 6. The CDR3 covers 15 residues. The V gene's germline CDR1 is LNHDA and CDR2 SQIVND (reference sequence). A universal primer site and UMIs were added as TCR cDNA was made by 5'RACE template switching. TCRdb reanalysed the 5' RACE reads using MiXCR and keeps one entry per CDR3 protein. There are some 54,000 distinct CDR3 sequences in the sample; less than 8.5% occur only once, and 20% to 25% lies in the top ten. The input for sequencing was CD8+ T cells not binding an NS4B(214-222) dextramer, sorted from PBMCs, taken about 49 days after the first yellow fever vaccination. This clonotype was sampled from a man aged 18 to 35 who received the YFV17D yellow fever vaccine. This chain uses TRBV19 with TRBJ2-2; 9 bases are shared with TRBD1. The CDR3 here is CASSEDRGETGELFF. In DNA form, the CDR3 reads TGTGCCAGTAGTGAGGACAGGGGTGAGACCGGGGAGCTGTTTTTT.